This T cell receptor beta chain was sequenced during a study of graft-versus-host responses after intestinal transplantation. Study-level points and caveats: The authors found GvH clones in recipient marrow, some appearing first in ileum or blood.

Worth noting for this clone: What it binds is unknown. Distinct nucleotide sequences in the sample also encode this CDR3.

The CDR3 has 14 residues. Trimming removed 7 bases from V and 11 bases from J; junction bases left unmatched: 16. Germline values: CDR1 MNHNS, CDR2 SASEGT. TCRdb keeps only in-frame clones here, not all; method: immunoSEQ multiplex PCR. The repertoire holds roughly 50,000 clones, with roughly nine tenths as singletons. The sequence derives from a human patient who received an intestinal transplant, so some T cells may come from the graft donor. The source material was PBMCs, sampled nearly 670 days after intestinal transplant. The chain carries TRBV6-1 and TRBJ2-5; 7 bases align to TRBD2. CDR3 DNA sequence: TGTGCCAGCACCCGGGGACTCCAGGGAGGGACTCAGTACTTC. Translated, it gives CASTRGLQGGTQYF.